This TCR beta chain was identified in a study of T cells after yellow fever vaccination. Background on the study: Researchers used SMART-Seq v4 Ultra Low Input to prepare fractions that had low cell numbers. Study results and caveats: Clones from primary vaccination mostly reappeared after the booster (96% CD4, about 85% CD8).

Points on this clonotype: The target antigen is unknown. Possible read error: a much larger clone is one base away.

The CDR3 length is 13 residues. V was cut by 3 bases and J by 5 bases, with 13 bases left in between. Germline CDR1 is SQVTM and CDR2 is ANQGSEA. The 5'RACE template-switching step produced TCR cDNA and added a universal primer site and UMIs. TCRdb independently ran MiXCR on the 5' RACE reads; one entry per CDR3 protein. Altogether roughly 68,000 distinct CDR3 sequences are present, about 6% being singletons, with the ten largest covering 30% to 45%. The receptor comes from a man younger than 30 who received the YFV17D yellow fever vaccine. Specimen: CD8+ T cells sorted from PBMCs, collected 45 days after the first yellow fever vaccination. The chain combines TRBV29-1 with TRBJ1-2; the D is unclear. The CDR3 protein is CSVEKERGYGYTF. The CDR3, as DNA: TGCAGCGTTGAGAAGGAGCGGGGATATGGCTACACCTTC.